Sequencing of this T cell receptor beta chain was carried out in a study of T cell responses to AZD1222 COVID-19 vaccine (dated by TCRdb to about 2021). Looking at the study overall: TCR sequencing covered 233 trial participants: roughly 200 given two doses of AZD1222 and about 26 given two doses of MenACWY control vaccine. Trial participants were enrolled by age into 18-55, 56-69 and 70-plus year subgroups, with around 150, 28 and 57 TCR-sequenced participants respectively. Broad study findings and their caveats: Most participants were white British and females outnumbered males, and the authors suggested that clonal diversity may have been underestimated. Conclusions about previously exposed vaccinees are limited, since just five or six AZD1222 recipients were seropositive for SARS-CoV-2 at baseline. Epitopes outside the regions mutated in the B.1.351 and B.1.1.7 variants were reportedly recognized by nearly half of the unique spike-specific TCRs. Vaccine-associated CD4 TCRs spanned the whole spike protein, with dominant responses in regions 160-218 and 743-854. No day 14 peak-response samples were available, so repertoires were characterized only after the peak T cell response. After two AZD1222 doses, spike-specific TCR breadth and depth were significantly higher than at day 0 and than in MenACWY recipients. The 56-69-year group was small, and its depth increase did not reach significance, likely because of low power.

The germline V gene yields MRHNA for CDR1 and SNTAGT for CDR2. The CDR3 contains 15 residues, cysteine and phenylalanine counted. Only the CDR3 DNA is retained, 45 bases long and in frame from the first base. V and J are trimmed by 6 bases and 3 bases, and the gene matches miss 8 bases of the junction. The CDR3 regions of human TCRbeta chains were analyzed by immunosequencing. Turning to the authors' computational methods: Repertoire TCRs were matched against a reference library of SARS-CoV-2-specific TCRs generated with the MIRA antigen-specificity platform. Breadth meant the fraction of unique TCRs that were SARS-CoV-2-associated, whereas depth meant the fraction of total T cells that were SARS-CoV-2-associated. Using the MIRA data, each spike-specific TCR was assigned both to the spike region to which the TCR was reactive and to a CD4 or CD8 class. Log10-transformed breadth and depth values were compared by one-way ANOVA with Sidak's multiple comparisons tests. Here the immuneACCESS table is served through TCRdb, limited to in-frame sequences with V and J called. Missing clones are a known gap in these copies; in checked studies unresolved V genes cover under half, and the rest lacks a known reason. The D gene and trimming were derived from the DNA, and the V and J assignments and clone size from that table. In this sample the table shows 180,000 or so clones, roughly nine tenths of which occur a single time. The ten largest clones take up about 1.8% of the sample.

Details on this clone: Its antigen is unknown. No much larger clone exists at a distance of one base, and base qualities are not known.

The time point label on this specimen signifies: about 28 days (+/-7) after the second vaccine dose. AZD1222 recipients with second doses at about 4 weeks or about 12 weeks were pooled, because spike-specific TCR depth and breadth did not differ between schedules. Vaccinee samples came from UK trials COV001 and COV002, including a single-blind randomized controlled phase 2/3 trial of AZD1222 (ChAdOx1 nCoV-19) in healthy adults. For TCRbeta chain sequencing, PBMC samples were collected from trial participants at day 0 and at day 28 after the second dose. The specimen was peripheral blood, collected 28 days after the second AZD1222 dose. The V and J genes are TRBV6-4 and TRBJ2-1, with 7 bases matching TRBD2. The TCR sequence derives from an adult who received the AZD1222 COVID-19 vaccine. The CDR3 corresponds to CASRTTSSNYNEQFF. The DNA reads TGTGCCAGCAGGACGACTAGCAGCAACTACAATGAGCAGTTCTTC.